This passage covers 21 T cell receptor beta chains from one sample sequenced in a study of beta chain features in type 1 diabetes (dated by TCRdb to about 2018). The method behind the library was the immunoSEQ multiplex PCR assay. The entire amount of isolated RNA was reverse transcribed using the High Capacity cDNA Reverse Transcription Kit, so the sequenced TCRB transcripts were expressed ones. Not all clones reach the TCRdb copy of this immuneACCESS table, which keeps in-frame sequences only. Checked studies attribute under half of the gap to unresolved V genes and leave the rest unexplained. This sample is represented by 350,000 to 400,000 clones; roughly 16% of them were singletons. The top ten constitute approximately 0.019% of the sample. The sequencing sample was made of naive CD4+ T cells from blood. What the cell subset or site label conveys for this sample: true naive CD4+ T cells. All receptors derive from a woman younger than 35 in good health.

This clone was counted a few times. The chain is built from TRBV10-2 and TRBJ2-3; maybe TRBD2 (6 bases). The V gene's germline CDR1 is WSHSY and CDR2 SAAADI. This CDR3 has 15 residues. Trimming removed 4 bases at V and 0 bases at J, with 11 bases between. This CDR3 reads CASSAVGTSTDTQYF. As DNA, the CDR3 is TGCGCCAGCAGTGCGGTGGGGACTAGCACAGATACGCAGTATTTT.

The V and J genes are TRBV30 and TRBJ1-3, with D perhaps TRBD1 (5 bases). Germline V lookup: CDR1 GTSNPN, CDR2 SVGIG (reference sequence). Trimming pared 0 bases from V and 4 bases from J, leaving 7 bases between. This CDR3 region has 13 residues. The CDR3 region is CAWSVPGGNTIYF. The DNA for the CDR3 is TGTGCCTGGAGTGTACCAGGGGGAAACACCATATATTTT.

The table lists this clone with a few counts. This sequence joins TRBV20-1 and TRBJ2-5; D remains ambiguous. The V gene lost 7 bases and the J gene lost 5 bases, with 8 bases spanning the gap. Germline V gives CDR1 DFQATT, CDR2 SNEGSKA (reference sequence). This CDR3 has 10 residues. This CDR3 reads CSVMFETQYF. CDR3 coding DNA: TGCAGTGTTATGTTCGAGACCCAGTACTTC.

This chain connects TRBV15 to TRBJ2-1, with D perhaps matching TRBD2 (6 bases). Germline-derived CDR1 and CDR2 are LNHNV and YYDKDF (reference sequence). Between the trimmed V and J ends, which lost 1 base and 8 bases, there was a span of 18 bases. The CDR3 spans 16 residues. The CDR3: CATSRVGTVFNDEQFF. CDR3 DNA sequence: TGTGCCACCAGCAGAGTTGGGACTGTATTCAACGATGAGCAGTTCTTC.

In this sample, this clone turned up a few times. This sequence joins TRBV7-9 and TRBJ1-5; 7 bases are a match to TRBD1. This CDR3 is built from 15 residues. In germline, CDR1 is SEHNR, CDR2 FQNEAQ (reference sequence). After removal of 1 base from V and 4 bases from J, the junction contained 4 bases not matched to a gene. The CDR3 coding sequence is TGTGCCAGCAGCTTAGGGGGACAGACTAATCAGCCCCAGCATTTT. Its protein is CASSLGGQTNQPQHF.

This clone has a handful of counts. The CDR3: CASTARGQETQYF. DNA for the CDR3: TGTGCCAGCACGGCCAGGGGGCAGGAGACCCAGTACTTC. This chain uses TRBV7-8 with TRBJ2-5; TRBD1 agrees at 8 bases. Germline CDR1 is SGHVS and CDR2 is FQNEAQ. With 7 bases clipped from V and 5 bases from J, the junction kept 6 bases outside the gene matches. The CDR3 has 13 amino acids.

This clone appeared a few times. The V call is TRBV29-1, the J call TRBJ2-2; D perhaps matches TRBD2 (5 bases). The germline gives CDR1 SQVTM, CDR2 ANQGSEA. This CDR3 contains 13 residues. The CDR3 nucleotides are TGCAGTCCGGACTGGGTGAACACCGGGGAGCTGTTTTTT. Residues: CSPDWVNTGELFF.

This clone occurred a few times. The chain is built from TRBV4-3 and TRBJ2-7, with TRBD2 matching 10 bases. The V and J ends lost 0 bases and 3 bases, in that order; junction bases with no gene match: 5. The CDR3 is 16 residues long. Germline-derived CDR1 and CDR2 are LGHNA and YSLEER. The CDR3 DNA reads as TGCGCCAGCAGCCAAGATCGTCTAGCGGGAGTCTACGAGCAGTACTTC. This codes for CASSQDRLAGVYEQYF.

This clone has more than one count but fewer than ten. This chain uses TRBV30 with TRBJ1-1; possibly TRBD1 for D (5 bases). This CDR3 comprises 14 residues. CDR1 is GTSNPN, CDR2 SVGIG, per germline (reference sequence). Trimming shortened V by 2 bases and J by 6 bases, and 16 bases separated the two germline ends. The CDR3 region is CAWSLRWGEAEAFF. The CDR3 nucleotides read TGTGCCTGGAGTCTAAGGTGGGGGGAAGCTGAAGCTTTCTTT. The full variable domain, its missing parts supplied by reference TRBV30 and TRBJ1-1, is SQTIHQWPATLVQPVGSPLSLECTVEGTSNPNLYWYRQAAGRGLQLLFYSVGIGQISSEVPQNLSASRPQDRQFILSSKKLLLSDSGFYLCAWSLRWGEAEAFFGQGTRLTVV.

The chain has TRBV7-2 and TRBJ2-1, with 7 bases matching TRBD1. V dropped 6 bases and J dropped 5; count of bases not matched to a gene: 7. CDR3 length: 14 amino acids. Germline lookup yields CDR1 SGHTA and CDR2 FQGNSA. Here the CDR3 DNA reads TGTGCCAGCAGACGACCCGGGACAGACAATGAGCAGTTCTTC. Its translation is CASRRPGTDNEQFF. The whole variable domain, filled in from reference TRBV7-2 and TRBJ2-1, reads GAGVSQSPSNKVTEKGKDVELRCDPISGHTALYWYRQSLGQGLEFLIYFQGNSAPDKSGLPSDRFSAERTGGSVSTLTIQRTQQEDSAVYLCASRRPGTDNEQFFGPGTRLTVL.

This clone was detected only a few times. The genes are TRBV27 and TRBJ2-2; the D is unclear. The V end lost 1 base, the J end lost 5 bases, and 5 bases lay between the germline ends. The CDR3 consists of 13 residues. Germline values: CDR1 MNHEY, CDR2 SMNVEV (reference sequence). CDR3 in amino acids: CASSLYVTGELFF. CDR3 nucleotide sequence: TGTGCCAGCAGTTTATATGTAACCGGGGAGCTGTTTTTT.

The chain is built from TRBV23-1 and TRBJ1-2, with D unclear. TRBV23-1 is sorted into the ORF group, with uncertain function. Deletions cut 4 bases from V and 3 bases from J, with 15 bases between. The CDR3 is 15 residues long. Here the CDR3 reads CASSLPNTSHYGYTF. The CDR3 coding sequence is TGCGCCAGCAGTCTTCCCAACACCTCCCACTATGGCTACACCTTC.

This clone was found a few times. The chain employs TRBV29-1 and TRBJ2-5; TRBD1 aligns across 9 bases. The ends lost 7 bases at V and 5 bases at J; junction bases unmatched: 8. Germline CDR1 is SQVTM and CDR2 is ANQGSEA. CDR3 length equals 13 residues. The CDR3 DNA reads as TGCAGCGGGGGGACAGGGTATGGGGAGACCCAGTACTTC. This gives the protein CSGGTGYGETQYF.

A few counts support this clone. The V gene is TRBV10-3, the J gene TRBJ2-1; TRBD2 aligns across 8 bases. In germline, CDR1 is ENHRY, CDR2 SYGVKD. The trim removed 0 bases at V and 8 bases at J, leaving 3 bases unmatched. There are 14 residues in the CDR3. The CDR3 region is CAISESSGGYEQFF. The CDR3 coding sequence is TGTGCCATCAGTGAGTCGTCGGGGGGGTATGAGCAGTTCTTC.

V usage is TRBV7-3 and J usage is TRBJ2-1; D may be TRBD2 (6 bases). The ends were cut back, 2 bases at V and 8 bases at J, with 16 bases in the middle. Germline CDR1 SGHTA, CDR2 FQGTGA. This CDR3 has 15 amino acids. CDR3: CASSLEGLATDEQFF. The CDR3 DNA follows: TGTGCCAGCAGCTTAGAAGGCCTAGCGACCGATGAGCAGTTCTTC.

This chain joins TRBV30 and TRBJ2-1, with D maybe TRBD2 (5 bases). CDR1 GTSNPN and CDR2 SVGIG come from the germline V gene (reference sequence). This CDR3 contains 16 residues. The V end lost 0 bases, the J end lost 7 bases, and 19 bases lay between the germline ends. In DNA, the CDR3 is TGTGCCTGGAGTGTTATAAGGGAGAGGAGAGGGAATGAGCAGTTCTTC. Translation: CAWSVIRERRGNEQFF.

The chain couples TRBV29-1 to TRBJ1-1; D perhaps matches TRBD1 (6 bases). Germline CDR1 SQVTM, CDR2 ANQGSEA. V was trimmed by 7 bases and J by 5 bases, leaving 14 bases between them. This CDR3 contains 12 residues. DNA of the CDR3: TGCAGCGCACAGGGTTCGGGAACTGAAGCTTTCTTT. Translation gives CSAQGSGTEAFF.

This clone was counted a few times. CDR3: CSVGLAGDYEQYF. In DNA form, the CDR3 reads TGCAGCGTTGGACTAGCGGGAGATTACGAGCAGTACTTC. The V call is TRBV29-1, the J call TRBJ2-7, with 12 nucleotides matching TRBD2. V shed 4 bases and J 4 bases; nucleotides not matched to a gene: 2. Germline CDR1 is SQVTM and CDR2 is ANQGSEA. This CDR3 region has 13 residues.

This clone was found a few times. V and J are TRBV20-1 and TRBJ2-1, with a weak D call TRBD1 (5 bases). Germline lookup yields CDR1 DFQATT and CDR2 SNEGSKA (reference sequence). The CDR3 loop spans 8 amino acids. The CDR3 sequence: CSPGNQFF. The CDR3 coding sequence is TGCAGCCCAGGGAACCAGTTCTTC.

The J gene is TRBJ2-1, the V gene TRBV4-1, with TRBD2 matching 11 bases. The V gene's germline CDR1 is MGHRA and CDR2 YSYEKL. This CDR3 comprises 17 residues. V shed 5 bases and J 10 bases; nucleotides not matched to a gene: 16. As DNA, the CDR3 is TGCGCCAGCAGCTCGGAGATCATCCTAGCGGGAGGAAGGGAGCAGTTCTTC. This translates into CASSSEIILAGGREQFF.

This chain links TRBV11-2 with TRBJ1-1; D might be TRBD1 (5 bases). V was shortened by 0 bases and J by 3 bases, with 11 bases between the two germline ends. CDR3 length: 15 amino acids. Germline V gives CDR1 SGHAT, CDR2 FQNNGV. Here the CDR3 reads CASSLEVPGYTEAFF. CDR3 nucleotide sequence: TGTGCCAGCAGCTTAGAGGTACCAGGGTACACTGAAGCTTTCTTT. Based on the CDR3 plus reference TRBV11-2 and TRBJ1-1, the full variable domain is EAGVAQSPRYKIIEKRQSVAFWCNPISGHATLYWYQQILGQGPKLLIQFQNNGVVDDSQLPKDRFSAERLKGVDSTLKIQPAKLEDSAVYLCASSLEVPGYTEAFFGQGTRLTVV.